These T cell receptor beta chains were read from a single sample in a study of control samples from healthy donors and cancer patients. Using immunoSEQ multiplex PCR, the repertoire was profiled, and TCRdb retains in-frame clones only, with some absent. In the table there are tens of thousands of clones, more than 80% of which are singletons. Sequenced: blood. The receptor set was obtained from a man between 45 and 60 years old in good health. Each CDR3 is given with its conserved first and last residue. Fields, in order: V gene, J gene, clone size, CDR3 protein. Not all rows give a size; the values are once, few, many and, for expanded clones, a class.

V gene: TRBV4-3
J gene: TRBJ2-7
clone size: .
CDR3 protein: CASSQLSTSTFYEQYF

V gene: TRBV18
J gene: TRBJ2-2
clone size: .
CDR3 protein: CASSPGLAGAGGELFF

V gene: TRBV6-2/TRBV6-3
J gene: TRBJ2-1
clone size: few
CDR3 protein: CASSLDHEQFF

V gene: TRBV7-2
J gene: TRBJ2-1
clone size: .
CDR3 protein: CASSYGQGGYNEQFF

V gene: TRBV5-3
J gene: TRBJ2-3
clone size: .
CDR3 protein: CARSSAKPPDTQYF

V gene: TRBV5-1
J gene: TRBJ2-2
clone size: .
CDR3 protein: CASSLGPVGDTGELFF

V gene: TRBV9
J gene: TRBJ2-3
clone size: .
CDR3 protein: CASSGLAFTDTQYF

V gene: TRBV11-2
J gene: TRBJ2-7
clone size: .
CDR3 protein: CASSLASGRDEQYF

V gene: TRBV27
J gene: TRBJ1-2
clone size: .
CDR3 protein: CASRGRTGATLINYGYTF

V gene: TRBV9
J gene: TRBJ2-7
clone size: .
CDR3 protein: CASSVSGNSYEQYF

V gene: TRBV24-1
J gene: TRBJ2-7
clone size: .
CDR3 protein: CATSDPGQPTYEQYF

V gene: TRBV30
J gene: TRBJ1-1
clone size: .
CDR3 protein: CAAARGNTEAFF

V gene: TRBV28
J gene: TRBJ1-4
clone size: .
CDR3 protein: CASSLLDRVNEKLFF

V gene: TRBV10-3
J gene: TRBJ1-2
clone size: .
CDR3 protein: CAISAQDTYRVGYGYTF

V gene: TRBV27
J gene: TRBJ1-1
clone size: .
CDR3 protein: CASSNPDRPNTEAFF

V gene: TRBV3-1/TRBV3-2
J gene: TRBJ2-5
clone size: once
CDR3 protein: CASSQVQGRPETQYF

V gene: TRBV6-2/TRBV6-3
J gene: TRBJ2-7
clone size: few
CDR3 protein: CASSYDLGTRTSYEQYF

V gene: TRBV5-4
J gene: TRBJ2-5
clone size: .
CDR3 protein: CASSSPSGQETQYF

V gene: TRBV5-4
J gene: TRBJ1-4
clone size: once
CDR3 protein: CASSRESNEKLFF

V gene: TRBV29-1
J gene: TRBJ1-3
clone size: .
CDR3 protein: CSVGQGISGNTIYF

V gene: TRBV13
J gene: TRBJ2-3
clone size: .
CDR3 protein: CASSDRGSSTDTQYF

V gene: TRBV7-2
J gene: TRBJ2-7
clone size: once
CDR3 protein: CASSLGSGRIREQYF

V gene: TRBV10-3
J gene: TRBJ1-6
clone size: .
CDR3 protein: CAIGSSYENSPLHF

V gene: TRBV30
J gene: TRBJ2-6
clone size: .
CDR3 protein: CAWSRGRVPGANVLTF

V gene: TRBV19
J gene: TRBJ1-2
clone size: .
CDR3 protein: CASSDTVGYGYTF

V gene: TRBV27
J gene: TRBJ2-7
clone size: .
CDR3 protein: CASRGLGYEQYF

V gene: TRBV3-1/TRBV3-2
J gene: TRBJ2-5
clone size: few
CDR3 protein: CASSQVGVKTQYF

V gene: TRBV20-1
J gene: TRBJ1-2
clone size: .
CDR3 protein: CSAGVNYGYTF

V gene: TRBV3-1/TRBV3-2
J gene: TRBJ1-6
clone size: .
CDR3 protein: CASSPRVGLSSYNSPLHF

V gene: TRBV6-5
J gene: TRBJ2-1
clone size: .
CDR3 protein: CAGEREEDNEQFF